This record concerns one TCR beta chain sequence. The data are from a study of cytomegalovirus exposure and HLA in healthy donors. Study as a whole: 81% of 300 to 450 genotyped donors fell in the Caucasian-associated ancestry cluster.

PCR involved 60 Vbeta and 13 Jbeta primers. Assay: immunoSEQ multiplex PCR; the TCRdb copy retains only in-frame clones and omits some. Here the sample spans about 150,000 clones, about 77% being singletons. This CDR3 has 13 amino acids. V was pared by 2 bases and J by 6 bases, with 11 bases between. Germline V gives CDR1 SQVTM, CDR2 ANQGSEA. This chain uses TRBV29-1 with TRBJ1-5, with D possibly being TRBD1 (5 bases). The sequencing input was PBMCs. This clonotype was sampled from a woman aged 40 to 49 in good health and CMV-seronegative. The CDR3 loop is CSVESGVGQPQHF. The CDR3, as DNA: TGCAGCGTTGAATCGGGGGTCGGTCAGCCCCAGCATTTT.